The rows below give T cell receptor beta chains drawn from one sample of a study of T cell responses to AZD1222 COVID-19 vaccine. Profiled with immunoSEQ multiplex PCR; TCRdb holds only in-frame clones, not every one. The table includes more than 95,000 clones, about 88% detected once. Sequencing was performed on peripheral blood, taken 28 days after the second AZD1222 dose. These receptors all stem from an adult who received the AZD1222 COVID-19 vaccine. The CDR3 runs from the conserved cysteine through the conserved F or W. A D gene is named only where the DNA matches it firmly.

V gene	J gene	D gene	CDR3 DNA	CDR3 protein
TRBV28	TRBJ2-2	TRBD1	TGTGCCAGCACCAGGGGGCGAAACACCGGGGAGCTGTTTTTT	CASTRGRNTGELFF
TRBV7-3	TRBJ1-5	NA	TGTGCCAGCTCGCGGGGGAATAATCAGCCCCAGCATTTT	CASSRGNNQPQHF
TRBV28	TRBJ2-7	NA	TGTGCCAGCAGTCCAACCCCGGACGTCTCAAGCTCCTACGAGCAGTACTTC	CASSPTPDVSSSYEQYF
TRBV7-3	TRBJ2-7	NA	TGTGCCAGCAGCTTAGGCAGAGGGGCCACCGAGCAGTACTTC	CASSLGRGATEQYF
TRBV27	TRBJ1-5	TRBD1	TGTGCCAGCAGTTTATCAGGGACAGCTAGCAATCAGCCCCAGCATTTT	CASSLSGTASNQPQHF
TRBV27	TRBJ1-6	NA	TGTGCCAGCGGAAACCCCCCCTCACCCCTCCACTTT	CASGNPPSPLHF
TRBV14	TRBJ2-3	NA	TGTGCCAGCAGCCAATTCAGGGCCCGGAGACTCACCGCAGATACGCAGTATTTT	CASSQFRARRLTADTQYF
TRBV19	TRBJ2-2	TRBD2	TGTGCCAGTAGTTTACGACTAGCGGGATTGAACACCGGGGAGCTGTTTTTT	CASSLRLAGLNTGELFF
TRBV7-9	TRBJ2-7	NA	TGTGCCAGCAGTCTTGGGGGAGTCTCCTACGAGCAGTACTTC	CASSLGGVSYEQYF
TRBV27	TRBJ2-3	TRBD1	TGTGCCAGCAGTTTGGACGGGACAGGGCGCACAGATACGCAGTATTTT	CASSLDGTGRTDTQYF
TRBV29-1	TRBJ2-4	TRBD1	TGCAGCGTTGGCCGGGACAGGGATTACATTCAGTACTTC	CSVGRDRDYIQYF
TRBV20-1	TRBJ2-7	TRBD2	TGCAGTGCTAGTCACCCTAGCGGGAACGGTGAGCAGTACTTC	CSASHPSGNGEQYF
TRBV6-5	TRBJ2-7	NA	TGTGCCAGCAGTTCCAACATTATGCCCTACGAGCAGTACTTC	CASSSNIMPYEQYF
TRBV6-2/TRBV6-3	TRBJ2-7	NA	TGTGCCAGCAGTTATCAGACGGAGGTAGGGGAGCAGTACTTC	CASSYQTEVGEQYF
TRBV12-3/TRBV12-4	TRBJ1-1	NA	TGTGCCAGCAGTCCCACAGGGATCACTGAAGCTTTCTTT	CASSPTGITEAFF
TRBV30	TRBJ1-6	NA	TGTGCCTGGACCGACTGGGGGGGTTGGTCACCCCTCCACTTT	CAWTDWGGWSPLHF
TRBV5-6	TRBJ2-1	NA	TGTGCCAGCAGCTTAGCCTCTTGGGGCGATGAGCAGTTCTTC	CASSLASWGDEQFF